Below, 19 T cell receptor beta chains from the same sample are listed, as sequenced in a study of shared clonotypes between healthy human individuals (dated by TCRdb to about 2020). The protocol used for the library was the immunoSEQ multiplex PCR assay. TCRdb carries this immuneACCESS record with in-frame sequences only. Its versions omit some clonotypes, under half of them owing to an unresolved V gene in the studies checked, with the rest unexplained. The sample has 110,000 or so clones on record, 65% to 75% of them singletons. The leading ten clones occupy roughly 24% of the sample. Sequenced: memory CD8+ T cells sorted from blood. The sample's cell subset or site label, in plain terms: CD45RO+ cells pooled with CCR7-negative TemRA cells. The receptors shown here come from a woman aged 30 to 39 in good health.

This clone was observed a single time. The V gene is TRBV19, the J gene TRBJ1-1, with 7 nucleotides matching TRBD1. The CDR3 spans 16 residues. The ends lost 5 bases at V and 5 bases at J; junction bases unmatched: 14. The germline gives CDR1 LNHDA, CDR2 SQIVND (reference sequence). CDR3 nucleotides: TGTGCCAGTAGTTCCGACAGGGTGTATTTGGAGACTGAAGCTTTCTTT. This gives the protein CASSSDRVYLETEAFF.

The rearrangement links TRBV19 to TRBJ1-2; TRBD1 agrees at 9 bases. Germline V CDR1 and CDR2: LNHDA, SQIVND (reference sequence). V shed 4 bases and J 3 bases; nucleotides not matched to a gene: 6. The CDR3 has 15 residues. CDR3 in amino acids: CASSTGTGSYYGYTF. CDR3 sequence (DNA): TGTGCCAGTAGTACCGGGACAGGGTCTTACTATGGCTACACCTTC.

In DNA, the CDR3 is TGTGCCAGCAGCTTGTCCGAGACCAGGGGGGGCGAGCAGTACTTC. Its translation is CASSLSETRGGEQYF. The V and J genes are TRBV5-6 and TRBJ2-7, with D possibly called TRBD1 or TRBD2 (7 bases each). Trimming took off 1 base at V and 6 bases at J, with 17 bases between the two ends. Germline V gene lookup returns CDR1 SGHDT and CDR2 YYEEEE. CDR3 length: 15 residues.

This clone has just a few counts. The V and J genes are TRBV5-5 and TRBJ2-7; D call uncertain. This CDR3 contains 13 residues. The ends were cut back, 5 bases at V and 3 bases at J, with 12 bases in the middle. Germline loops: CDR1 SGHKS, CDR2 YYEKEE (reference sequence). The CDR3 loop reads CASRVSLDYEQYF. CDR3 DNA sequence: TGTGCCAGCAGGGTCTCCCTGGACTACGAGCAGTACTTC.

V is TRBV5-1 and J is TRBJ2-7; D remains ambiguous. The CDR3 contains 14 residues. Germline V gives CDR1 SGHRS, CDR2 YFSETQ. The V and J ends lost 0 bases and 2 bases respectively, with 9 bases between them. The CDR3 sequence is CASSLVGRAYEQYF. CDR3 nucleotide sequence: TGCGCCAGCAGCTTGGTCGGAAGGGCCTACGAGCAGTACTTC. The variable domain in full, completed from reference TRBV5-1 and TRBJ2-7, reads KAGVTQTPRYLIKTRGQQVTLSCSPISGHRSVSWYQQTPGQGLQFLFEYFSETQRNKGNFPGRFSGRQFSNSRSEMNVSTLELGDSALYLCASSLVGRAYEQYFGPGTRLTVT.

This chain links TRBV29-1 with TRBJ1-2; no clear D gene. Germline CDR1 is SQVTM and CDR2 is ANQGSEA. The germline V and J ends were trimmed by 3 bases and 1 base, with 18 bases remaining between them. The CDR3 covers 16 residues. Here the CDR3 DNA reads TGCAGCGTTGATCCCTTTCCGGATGTAATTAACTATGGCTACACCTTC. Its protein is CSVDPFPDVINYGYTF.

The V and J genes are TRBV5-6 and TRBJ2-7, with 7 bases aligning to TRBD1. The V segment lost 3 bases and the J segment 0 bases; nucleotides outside the gene matches: 12. Germline CDR1 is SGHDT and CDR2 is YYEEEE. This CDR3 region has 17 residues. The CDR3 DNA follows: TGTGCCAGCAGCTCCGGGACAGCTCCTTCCCCCTCCTACGAGCAGTACTTC. Translation gives CASSSGTAPSPSYEQYF.

At least ten counts were recorded for this clone. The chain uses TRBV29-1 and TRBJ2-1; D gene ambiguous. The germline gives CDR1 SQVTM, CDR2 ANQGSEA. V lost 6 bases, J lost 0 bases, and 21 bases lay in between. CDR3 size: 17 residues. The CDR3 coding sequence is TGCAGCGTCGTAGATGCGACGGGCCGGAGCTCCTACAATGAGCAGTTCTTC. Translated, it gives CSVVDATGRSSYNEQFF.

J is TRBJ1-1 and V is TRBV9, with D hard to call. Per germline, CDR1 SGDLS and CDR2 YYNGEE. V lost 0 bases and J 3 bases, leaving 6 bases between the germline ends. The CDR3 has 13 amino acids. CDR3: CASSVGVYTEAFF. The CDR3 DNA is TGTGCCAGCAGCGTAGGAGTGTACACTGAAGCTTTCTTT.

In the case of this clone: The sample holds other DNA sequences that translate to the same CDR3. The CDR3 sequence: CASRDLEPYEQYF. CDR3 nucleotides: TGTGCCAGCAGGGATCTGGAACCCTACGAGCAGTACTTC. The J gene is TRBJ2-7, the V gene TRBV2; the D is unclear. Looked up from germline, CDR1 is SNHLY and CDR2 is FYNNEI. The CDR3 is 13 residues long. Trimming took 6 bases from V and 2 from J, leaving 11 bases between them.

This clone was seen a single time. The chain is built from TRBV9 and TRBJ2-2; no clear D. CDR1 SGDLS and CDR2 YYNGEE come from the germline V gene. V was trimmed by 3 bases and J by 4 bases, leaving 7 bases between them. The CDR3 is 13 residues long. CDR3 bases: TGTGCCAGCAGCGCCTACATCACCGGGGAGCTGTTTTTT. This encodes CASSAYITGELFF.

The chain links TRBV7-9 to TRBJ2-1; D not certain. Trimming left V 5 bases short and J 4 bases short, with 12 bases between. The CDR3 covers 14 residues. CDR1 and CDR2 (germline): SEHNR, FQNEAQ (reference sequence). The CDR3 sequence: CASSTTPRYNEQFF. Written as DNA, the CDR3 is TGTGCCAGCAGCACGACCCCTAGATACAATGAGCAGTTCTTC.

The genes are TRBV25-1 and TRBJ2-7; D is perhaps TRBD1 or TRBD2 (5 bases each). V was trimmed by 4 bases and J by 3 bases, leaving 10 bases between them. The CDR3 runs to 13 residues. Germline CDR1 is MGHDK and CDR2 is SYGVNS. The CDR3 DNA reads TGTGCCAGCAGTGGGGACGGGATCTACGAGCAGTACTTC. This encodes CASSGDGIYEQYF.

This clone appeared many times. The rearrangement joins TRBV25-1 to TRBJ2-2; perhaps TRBD2 as D (6 bases). Germline lookup yields CDR1 MGHDK and CDR2 SYGVNS. The CDR3 is 15 residues long. Trimming pared 1 base from V and 6 bases from J, leaving 12 bases between. CDR3: CASSESAREAGELFF. The CDR3 bases are TGTGCCAGCAGTGAATCGGCTAGGGAGGCCGGGGAGCTGTTTTTT.

V is TRBV7-6 and J is TRBJ1-1; no reliable D call. The CDR3 consists of 13 residues. From germline, CDR1 is SGHVS and CDR2 FNYEAQ. V lost 2 bases to trimming and J lost 6 bases, with 10 bases between them. This CDR3 reads CASSLTERAEAFF. As DNA, the CDR3 is TGTGCCAGCAGCTTAACCGAAAGGGCTGAAGCTTTCTTT. The variable domain in full, completed from reference TRBV7-6 and TRBJ1-1, reads GAGVSQSPRYKVTKRGQDVALRCDPISGHVSLYWYRQALGQGPEFLTYFNYEAQQDKSGLPNDRFSAERPEGSISTLTIQRTEQRDSAMYRCASSLTERAEAFFGQGTRLTVV.

This clone was observed at least ten times. The rearrangement joins TRBV25-1 to TRBJ1-1, with D possibly matching TRBD1 (5 bases). The CDR3 is made up of 14 amino acids. CDR1 MGHDK and CDR2 SYGVNS come from the germline V gene. V was pared by 4 bases and J by 4 bases, with 13 bases between. CDR3 protein: CASSAPSRGTEAFF. CDR3 DNA: TGTGCCAGCAGTGCGCCCTCAAGGGGCACTGAAGCTTTCTTT.

The rearrangement uses TRBV25-1 and TRBJ1-4, with TRBD1 as a possible D gene (6 bases). Germline V gene data show CDR1 as MGHDK and CDR2 as SYGVNS. The CDR3 loop spans 13 amino acids. The V end was cut by 8 bases, the J end by 8 bases, with 15 bases between. The chain's CDR3 is CASSSTGGEKLFF. For the CDR3, the DNA is TGTGCCAGCTCCTCGACAGGAGGGGAAAAACTGTTTTTT.

This chain links TRBV5-4 with TRBJ2-7, with 10 nucleotides matching TRBD2. This CDR3 contains 16 residues. The junction had 6 bases not matched to a gene; V was cut back by 3 bases and J by 0 bases. CDR1 and CDR2 (germline): SGHNT, YYREEE (reference sequence). As DNA, the CDR3 is TGTGCCAGCAGCTACGGACTAGCGGATAACTCCTACGAGCAGTACTTC. Amino acid sequence: CASSYGLADNSYEQYF.

V and J are TRBV7-9 and TRBJ1-4; perhaps TRBD1 as D (5 bases). This CDR3 is 16 amino acids long. V was cut by 5 bases and J by 7 bases, with 20 bases left in between. Germline CDR1 and CDR2: SEHNR and FQNEAQ (reference sequence). CDR3 amino acids: CASSHTSGTQPEKLFF. CDR3 nucleotides: TGTGCCAGCAGCCACACATCCGGGACCCAACCTGAAAAACTGTTTTTT.